This TCR beta chain was sequenced in a study of patients and donors after allogeneic stem cell transplantation. TCRdb fed the RT-PCR reads into MiXCR, producing one record per CDR3 protein. The sample shows roughly 230,000 distinct CDR3 sequences, 13% to 15% of them seen only once. Trimming at V came to 7 bases and at J to 3 bases, leaving 11 bases not matched to a gene. The CDR3 is 14 amino acids. Germline assignment: CDR1 SQVTM and CDR2 ANQGSEA. This clonotype was counted ten times or more. The TCR sequence derives from a human donor who was either an allogeneic HSCT recipient or a stem cell or donor lymphocyte infusion donor (not recorded which). It is not recorded whose cells these are; they may come from a transplant donor. Sequencing input: blood, either unsorted or a sorted T cell fraction (not recorded which). This sequence joins TRBV29-1 and TRBJ1-1; the match to TRBD1 covers 7 bases. This CDR3 reads CSAGDRAFYTEAFF. As DNA, the CDR3 is TGCAGCGCCGGAGACAGGGCATTTTACACTGAAGCTTTCTTT.